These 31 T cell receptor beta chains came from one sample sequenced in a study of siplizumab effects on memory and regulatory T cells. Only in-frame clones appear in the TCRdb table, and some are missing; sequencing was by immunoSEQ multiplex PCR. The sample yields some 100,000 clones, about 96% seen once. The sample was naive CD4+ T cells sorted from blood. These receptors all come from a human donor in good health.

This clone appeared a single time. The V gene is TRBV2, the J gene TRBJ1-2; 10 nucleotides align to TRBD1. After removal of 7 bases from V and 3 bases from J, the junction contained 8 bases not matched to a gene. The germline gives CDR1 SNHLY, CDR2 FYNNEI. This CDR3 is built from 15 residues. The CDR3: CASTRQGAIDYGYTF. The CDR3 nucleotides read TGTGCCAGCACGCGACAGGGGGCCATCGACTATGGCTACACCTTC.

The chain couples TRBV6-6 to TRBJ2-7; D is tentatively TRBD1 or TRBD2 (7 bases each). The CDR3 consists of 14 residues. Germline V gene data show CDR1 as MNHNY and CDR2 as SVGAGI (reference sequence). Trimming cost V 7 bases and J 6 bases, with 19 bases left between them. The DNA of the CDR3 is TGTGCCAGCACCCTGGGACAGAAGCGGGGCGAGCAGTACTTC. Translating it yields CASTLGQKRGEQYF.

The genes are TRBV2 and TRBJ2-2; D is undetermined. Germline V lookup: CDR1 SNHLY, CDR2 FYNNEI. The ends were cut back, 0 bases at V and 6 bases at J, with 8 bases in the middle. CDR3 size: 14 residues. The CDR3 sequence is CASSEAANAGELFF. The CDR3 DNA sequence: TGTGCCAGCAGTGAAGCGGCTAACGCCGGGGAGCTGTTTTTT.

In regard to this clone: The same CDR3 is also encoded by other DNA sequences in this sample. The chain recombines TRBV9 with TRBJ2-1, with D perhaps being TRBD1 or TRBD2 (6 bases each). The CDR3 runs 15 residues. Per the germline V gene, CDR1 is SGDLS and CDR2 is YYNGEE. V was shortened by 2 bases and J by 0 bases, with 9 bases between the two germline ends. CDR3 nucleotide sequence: TGTGCCAGCAGCGTTGGGGGGCTCTCCTACAATGAGCAGTTCTTC. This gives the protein CASSVGGLSYNEQFF.

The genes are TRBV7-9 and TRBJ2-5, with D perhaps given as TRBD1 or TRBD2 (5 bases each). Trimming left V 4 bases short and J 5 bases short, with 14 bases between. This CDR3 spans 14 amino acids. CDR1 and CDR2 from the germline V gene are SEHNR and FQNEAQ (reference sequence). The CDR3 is CASSWDEGFETQYF. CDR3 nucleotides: TGTGCCAGCAGCTGGGACGAGGGGTTCGAGACCCAGTACTTC.

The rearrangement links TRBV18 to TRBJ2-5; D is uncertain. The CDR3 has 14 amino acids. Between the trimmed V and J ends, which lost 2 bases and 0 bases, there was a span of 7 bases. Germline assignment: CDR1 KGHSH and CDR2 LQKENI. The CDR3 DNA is TGTGCCAGCTCACCAAGGACGGACCAAGAGACCCAGTACTTC. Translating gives CASSPRTDQETQYF.

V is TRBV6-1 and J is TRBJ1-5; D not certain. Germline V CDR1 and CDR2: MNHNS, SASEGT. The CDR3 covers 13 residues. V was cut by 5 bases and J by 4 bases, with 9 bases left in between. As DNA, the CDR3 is TGTGCCAGCAGTCGTCGGCAGAATCAGCCCCAGCATTTT. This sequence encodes CASSRRQNQPQHF.

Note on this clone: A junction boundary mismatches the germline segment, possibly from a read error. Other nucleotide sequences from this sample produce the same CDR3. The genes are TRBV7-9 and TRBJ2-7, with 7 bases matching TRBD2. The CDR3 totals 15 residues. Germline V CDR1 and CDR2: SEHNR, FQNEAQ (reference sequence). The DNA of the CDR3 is TGTGCCAGCAGCCAGACGGGGGGTCCTACCTACGAACAGTACTTC. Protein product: CASSQTGGPTYEQYF.

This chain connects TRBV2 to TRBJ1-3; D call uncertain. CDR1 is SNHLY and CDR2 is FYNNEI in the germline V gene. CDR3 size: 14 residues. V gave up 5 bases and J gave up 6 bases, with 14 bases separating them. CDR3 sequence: CASSSQPVVNTIYF. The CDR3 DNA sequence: TGTGCCAGCAGTTCACAGCCCGTGGTAAACACCATATATTTT.

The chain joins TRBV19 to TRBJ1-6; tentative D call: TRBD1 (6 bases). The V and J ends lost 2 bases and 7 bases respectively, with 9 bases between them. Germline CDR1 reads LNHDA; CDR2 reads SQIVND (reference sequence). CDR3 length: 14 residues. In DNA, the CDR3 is TGTGCCAGTAGTATAAGGACAGCCAATTCACCCCTCCACTTT. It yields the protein CASSIRTANSPLHF. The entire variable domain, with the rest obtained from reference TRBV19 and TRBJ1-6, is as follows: DGGITQSPKYLFRKEGQNVTLSCEQNLNHDAMYWYRQDPGQGLRLIYYSQIVNDFQKGDIAEGYSVSREKKESFPLTVTSAQKNPTAFYLCASSIRTANSPLHFGNGTRLTVT.

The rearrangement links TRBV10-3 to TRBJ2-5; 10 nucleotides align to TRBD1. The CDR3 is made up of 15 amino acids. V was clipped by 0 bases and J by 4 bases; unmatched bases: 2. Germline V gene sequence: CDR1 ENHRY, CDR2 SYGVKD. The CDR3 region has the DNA TGTGCCATCAGTGAGTCGGGACAGGGGCCAGAGACCCAGTACTTC. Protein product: CAISESGQGPETQYF.

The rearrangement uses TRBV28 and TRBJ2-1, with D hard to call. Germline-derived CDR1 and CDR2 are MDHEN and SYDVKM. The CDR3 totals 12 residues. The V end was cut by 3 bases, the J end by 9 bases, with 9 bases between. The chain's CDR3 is CASSFRVREQFF. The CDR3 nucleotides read TGTGCCAGCAGTTTTCGGGTTCGTGAGCAGTTCTTC.

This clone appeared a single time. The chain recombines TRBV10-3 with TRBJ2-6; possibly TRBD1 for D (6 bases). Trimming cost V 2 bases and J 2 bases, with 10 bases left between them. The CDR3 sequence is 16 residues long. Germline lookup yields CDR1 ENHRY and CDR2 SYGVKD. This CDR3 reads CAISELQGAGANVLTF. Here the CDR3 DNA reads TGTGCCATCAGTGAGCTACAGGGAGCTGGGGCCAACGTCCTGACTTTC.

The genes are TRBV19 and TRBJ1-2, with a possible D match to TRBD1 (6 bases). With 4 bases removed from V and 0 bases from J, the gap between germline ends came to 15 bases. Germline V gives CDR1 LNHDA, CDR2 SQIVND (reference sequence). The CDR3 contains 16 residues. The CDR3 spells CASSKNTGLANYGYTF. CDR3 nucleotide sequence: TGTGCCAGTAGTAAGAATACAGGGCTGGCTAACTATGGCTACACCTTC.

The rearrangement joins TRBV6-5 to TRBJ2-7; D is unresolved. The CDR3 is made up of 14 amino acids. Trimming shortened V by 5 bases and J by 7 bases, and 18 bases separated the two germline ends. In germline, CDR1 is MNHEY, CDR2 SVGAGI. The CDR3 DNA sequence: TGTGCCAGCAGTCCCCGAACGTCAGGTGGTGAGCAGTACTTC. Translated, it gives CASSPRTSGGEQYF.

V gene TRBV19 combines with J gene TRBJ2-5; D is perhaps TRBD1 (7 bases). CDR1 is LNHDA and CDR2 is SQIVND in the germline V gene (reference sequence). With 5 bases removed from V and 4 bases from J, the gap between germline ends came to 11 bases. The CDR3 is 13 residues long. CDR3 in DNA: TGTGCCAGTAGTGTCCAGGGGGGAGAGACCCAGTACTTC. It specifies CASSVQGGETQYF.

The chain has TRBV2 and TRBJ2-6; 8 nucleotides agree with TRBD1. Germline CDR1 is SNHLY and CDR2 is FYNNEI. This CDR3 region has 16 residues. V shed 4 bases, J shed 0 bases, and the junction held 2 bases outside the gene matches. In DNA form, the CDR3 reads TGTGCCAGCAGTGTACAGGGGGGCTCTGGGGCCAACGTCCTGACTTTC. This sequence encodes CASSVQGGSGANVLTF.

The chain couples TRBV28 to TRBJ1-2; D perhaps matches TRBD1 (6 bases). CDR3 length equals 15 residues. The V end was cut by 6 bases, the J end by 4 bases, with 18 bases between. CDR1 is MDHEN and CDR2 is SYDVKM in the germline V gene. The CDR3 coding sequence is TGTGCCAGCAGCATCGAACCCCGGACAGCCTATGGCTACACCTTC. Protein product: CASSIEPRTAYGYTF.

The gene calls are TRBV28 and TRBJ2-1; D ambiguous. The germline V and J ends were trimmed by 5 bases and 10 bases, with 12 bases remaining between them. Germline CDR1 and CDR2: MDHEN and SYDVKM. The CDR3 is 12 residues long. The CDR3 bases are TGTGCCAGCAGTCCCCCCGGTGGGGAGCAGTTCTTC. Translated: CASSPPGGEQFF.

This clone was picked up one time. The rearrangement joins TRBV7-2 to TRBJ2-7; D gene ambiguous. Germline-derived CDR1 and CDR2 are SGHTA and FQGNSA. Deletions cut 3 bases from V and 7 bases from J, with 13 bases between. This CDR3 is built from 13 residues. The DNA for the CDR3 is TGTGCCAGCAGCTTTGCTTACCTGGGAGAGCAGTACTTC. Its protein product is CASSFAYLGEQYF.

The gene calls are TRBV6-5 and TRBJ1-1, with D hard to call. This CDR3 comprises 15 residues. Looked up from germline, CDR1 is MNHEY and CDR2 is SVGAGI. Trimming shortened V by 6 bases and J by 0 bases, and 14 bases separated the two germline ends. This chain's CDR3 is CASSYNRGLNTEAFF. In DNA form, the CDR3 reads TGTGCCAGCAGCTATAACCGGGGTCTGAACACTGAAGCTTTCTTT.

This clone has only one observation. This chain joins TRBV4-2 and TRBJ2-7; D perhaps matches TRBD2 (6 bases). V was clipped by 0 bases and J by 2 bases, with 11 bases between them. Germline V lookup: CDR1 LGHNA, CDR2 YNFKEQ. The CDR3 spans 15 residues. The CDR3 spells CASSQDAGPTYEQYF. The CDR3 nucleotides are TGTGCCAGCAGCCAAGATGCGGGGCCAACCTACGAGCAGTACTTC.

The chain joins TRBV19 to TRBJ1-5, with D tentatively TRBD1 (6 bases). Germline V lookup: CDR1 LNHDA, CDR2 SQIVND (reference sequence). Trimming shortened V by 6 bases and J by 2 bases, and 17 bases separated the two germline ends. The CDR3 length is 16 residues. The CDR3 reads CASSSAYREGNQPQHF. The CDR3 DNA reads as TGTGCCAGTAGCTCTGCTTACAGGGAAGGCAATCAGCCCCAGCATTTT.

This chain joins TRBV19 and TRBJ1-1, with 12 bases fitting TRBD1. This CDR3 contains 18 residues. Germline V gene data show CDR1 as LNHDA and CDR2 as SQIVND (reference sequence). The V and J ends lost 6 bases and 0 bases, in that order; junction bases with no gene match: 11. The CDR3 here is CASSQGWDRGRMNTEAFF. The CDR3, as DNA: TGTGCCAGTAGCCAGGGGTGGGACAGGGGGCGAATGAACACTGAAGCTTTCTTT.

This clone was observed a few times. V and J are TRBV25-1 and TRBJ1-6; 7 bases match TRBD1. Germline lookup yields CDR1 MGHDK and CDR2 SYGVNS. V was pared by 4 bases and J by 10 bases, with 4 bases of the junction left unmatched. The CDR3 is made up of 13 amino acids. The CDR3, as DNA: TGTGCCAGCAGTGGACAGGGTGGGTCACCCCTCCACTTT. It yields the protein CASSGQGGSPLHF. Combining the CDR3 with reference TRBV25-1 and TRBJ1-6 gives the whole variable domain EADIYQTPRYLVIGTGKKITLECSQTMGHDKMYWYQQDPGMELHLIHYSYGVNSTEKGDLSSESTVSRIRTEHFPLTLESARPSHTSQYLCASSGQGGSPLHFGNGTRLTVT.

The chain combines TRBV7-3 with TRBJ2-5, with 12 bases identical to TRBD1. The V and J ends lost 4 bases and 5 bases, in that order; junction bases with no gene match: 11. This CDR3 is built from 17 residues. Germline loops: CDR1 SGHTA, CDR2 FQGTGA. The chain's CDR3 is CASSSLPGTGGRETQYF. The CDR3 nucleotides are TGTGCCAGCAGCTCACTACCGGGGACAGGGGGCCGGGAGACCCAGTACTTC. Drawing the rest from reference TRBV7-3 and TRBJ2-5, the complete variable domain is GAGVSQTPSNKVTEKGKYVELRCDPISGHTALYWYRQSLGQGPEFLIYFQGTGAADDSGLPNDRFFAVRPEGSVSTLKIQRTERGDSAVYLCASSSLPGTGGRETQYFGPGTRLLVL.

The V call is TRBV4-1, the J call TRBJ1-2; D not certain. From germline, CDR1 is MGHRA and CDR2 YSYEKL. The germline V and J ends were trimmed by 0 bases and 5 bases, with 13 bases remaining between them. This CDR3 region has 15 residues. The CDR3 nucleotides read TGCGCCAGCAGCCAAGACCAAGGACGGCCTTATGGCTACACCTTC. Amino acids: CASSQDQGRPYGYTF.

As DNA, the CDR3 is TGTGCCAGCAGCGAAGGACTAGCGGGGGGGCCAATGTACCAAGAGACCCAGTACTTC. Translated, it gives CASSEGLAGGPMYQETQYF. This rearrangement joins TRBV7-3 to TRBJ2-5; 15 bases align to TRBD2. Trimming at V came to 5 bases and at J to 0 bases, leaving 10 bases not matched to a gene. Germline CDR1 reads SGHTA; CDR2 reads FQGTGA. The CDR3 runs 19 residues.

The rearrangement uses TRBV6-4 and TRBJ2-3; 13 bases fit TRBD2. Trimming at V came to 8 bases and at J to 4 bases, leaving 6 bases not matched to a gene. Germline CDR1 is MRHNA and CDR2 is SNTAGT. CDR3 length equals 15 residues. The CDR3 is CASAWTSGGADTQYF. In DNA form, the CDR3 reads TGTGCCAGCGCCTGGACTAGCGGGGGCGCAGATACGCAGTATTTT.

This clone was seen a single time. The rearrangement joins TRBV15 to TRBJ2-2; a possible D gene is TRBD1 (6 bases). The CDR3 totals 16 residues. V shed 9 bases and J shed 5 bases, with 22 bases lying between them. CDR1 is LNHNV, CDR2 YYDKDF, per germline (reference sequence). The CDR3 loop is CATNLITGFGTGELFF. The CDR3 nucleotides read TGTGCCACTAACCTTATCACAGGGTTCGGGACCGGGGAGCTGTTTTTT.

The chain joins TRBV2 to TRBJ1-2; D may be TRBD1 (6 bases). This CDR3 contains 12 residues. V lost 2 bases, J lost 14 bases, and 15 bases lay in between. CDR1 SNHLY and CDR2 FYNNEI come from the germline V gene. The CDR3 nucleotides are TGTGCCAGCAGTGAACAAGGGGGTCGTAGGACCTTC. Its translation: CASSEQGGRRTF.